These 17 T cell receptor beta chains originate from one sample sequenced in a study of T-cell memory formation after mild COVID-19. In TCRdb, the 5' RACE reads were re-called with MiXCR into one record per CDR3 protein. The top ten clones hold over 10% of a sample with approximately 410,000 distinct CDR3 sequences, under 25% of them seen once. The sequenced sample was PBMCs or a T cell subset sorted from them (not recorded which). These receptor sequences come from an adult woman who had mild COVID-19 (a few samples of this study predate the infection). Cell type and time point are not known.

This chain joins TRBV20-1 and TRBJ2-1, with TRBD2 identical over 7 bases. This CDR3 has 14 residues. CDR1 and CDR2 (germline): DFQATT, SNEGSKA (reference sequence). Trimming removed 4 bases from V and 7 bases from J; junction bases left unmatched: 10. The chain's CDR3 is CSAIWRETMNEQFF. DNA for the CDR3: TGCAGTGCTATTTGGCGGGAGACCATGAATGAGCAGTTCTTC.

This chain links TRBV5-1 with TRBJ2-7, with 7 positions matching TRBD1. The trim removed 4 bases at V and 0 bases at J, leaving 10 bases unmatched. CDR1 and CDR2 from the germline V gene are SGHRS and YFSETQ. CDR3 length: 16 amino acids. The CDR3 is CASSHIFGTDSYEQYF. In DNA, the CDR3 is TGCGCCAGCAGCCACATCTTCGGGACAGACTCCTACGAGCAGTACTTC.

The V and J genes are TRBV20-1 and TRBJ2-1; 10 bases are shared with TRBD2. From germline, CDR1 is DFQATT and CDR2 SNEGSKA (reference sequence). V gave up 2 bases and J gave up 4 bases; unmatched junction bases: 8. The length of the CDR3 is 16 residues. The CDR3: CSARKQAGGDYNEQFF. CDR3 DNA sequence: TGCAGTGCTAGAAAACAAGCGGGAGGGGATTACAATGAGCAGTTCTTC.

This clonotype was picked up a small number of times. The chain combines TRBV2 with TRBJ2-7, with TRBD1 matching over 7 bases. Germline V lookup: CDR1 SNHLY, CDR2 FYNNEI. The CDR3 extends over 13 amino acids. The V segment lost 3 bases and the J segment 4 bases; nucleotides outside the gene matches: 3. The CDR3 reads CASSDYRGYEQYF. CDR3 coding DNA: TGTGCCAGCAGTGACTACAGGGGTTACGAGCAGTACTTC. The full variable domain, its missing parts supplied by reference TRBV2 and TRBJ2-7, is EPEVTQTPSHQVTQMGQEVILRCVPISNHLYFYWYRQILGQKVEFLVSFYNNEISEKSEIFDDQFSVERPDGSNFTLKIRSTKLEDSAMYFCASSDYRGYEQYFGPGTRLTVT.

This clonotype occurred a few times. V gene TRBV10-3 combines with J gene TRBJ1-5; 7 nucleotides line up with TRBD1. The junction had 7 bases not matched to a gene; V was cut back by 7 bases and J by 1 base. The CDR3 totals 15 residues. From germline, CDR1 is ENHRY and CDR2 SYGVKD. The CDR3 nucleotides are TGTGCCATCAAAGACACAGGGGACAGCAATCAGCCCCAGCATTTT. As protein: CAIKDTGDSNQPQHF.

The J gene is TRBJ2-1, the V gene TRBV7-9; 11 nucleotides agree with TRBD2. Per the germline V gene, CDR1 is SEHNR and CDR2 is FQNEAQ (reference sequence). Unmatched junction bases numbered 7, after V lost 5 bases and J lost 4 bases. CDR3 size: 16 residues. Here the CDR3 DNA reads TGTGCCAGCAGCACTTCACTAGCGGGAGTGTACAATGAGCAGTTCTTC. Translation: CASSTSLAGVYNEQFF.

In this sample, this clonotype turned up a few times. This chain links TRBV7-9 with TRBJ2-1; D gene unclear. CDR1 and CDR2 from the germline V gene are SEHNR and FQNEAQ (reference sequence). CDR3 length: 11 residues. Between the trimmed V and J ends, which lost 1 base and 13 bases, there was a span of 8 bases. CDR3 nucleotide sequence: TGTGCCAGCAGCTTAGTTACCCGACAGTTCTTC. It yields the protein CASSLVTRQFF.

The J gene is TRBJ2-7, the V gene TRBV12-3 or TRBV12-4; the match to TRBD2 covers 8 bases. With 6 bases clipped from V and 2 bases from J, the junction kept 9 bases outside the gene matches. The CDR3 runs to 15 residues. CDR3 DNA: TGTGCCAGCAGCCCGAGCGGGAGCATCCCCTACGAGCAGTACTTC. This codes for CASSPSGSIPYEQYF.

V usage is TRBV6-6 and J usage is TRBJ2-1, with 9 bases that match TRBD2. The trim removed 2 bases at V and 2 bases at J, leaving 10 bases unmatched. The CDR3 is 18 residues long. Germline V gene sequence: CDR1 MNHNY, CDR2 SVGAGI (reference sequence). CDR3 in DNA: TGTGCCAGCAGTTACCCAGACTATAGCGGGAGTCCCTACAATGAGCAGTTCTTC. Amino acids: CASSYPDYSGSPYNEQFF.

The chain uses TRBV20-1 and TRBJ2-1, with 8 bases that match TRBD2. With V trimmed by 0 bases and J by 9 bases, 16 bases remained unmatched. The CDR3 is 17 amino acids. Germline CDR1 reads DFQATT; CDR2 reads SNEGSKA (reference sequence). CDR3: CSARESVMGLVPGEQFF. In DNA, the CDR3 is TGCAGTGCTAGAGAGAGCGTAATGGGACTAGTTCCCGGTGAGCAGTTCTTC.

In its sample, this clonotype was seen a few times. The rearrangement links TRBV4-3 to TRBJ2-3, with D perhaps TRBD1 (5 bases). Between the trimmed V and J ends, which lost 3 bases and 1 base, there was a span of 14 bases. CDR3 length: 16 residues. The germline gives CDR1 LGHNA, CDR2 YSLEER. The CDR3 loop is CASSQTQQAGTDTQYF. CDR3 nucleotide sequence: TGCGCCAGCAGCCAGACGCAACAGGCCGGCACAGATACGCAGTATTTT.

The rearrangement links TRBV28 to TRBJ1-2; D uncertain. Germline-derived CDR1 and CDR2 are MDHEN and SYDVKM. The CDR3 extends over 12 amino acids. V was pared by 3 bases and J by 2 bases, with 4 bases between. CDR3 coding DNA: TGTGCCAGCAGTTTGGCGAACTATGGCTACACCTTC. It encodes CASSLANYGYTF.

This clonotype appeared a few times. V gene TRBV7-8 combines with J gene TRBJ2-3, with TRBD2 identical over 8 bases. In germline, CDR1 is SGHVS, CDR2 FQNEAQ. Trimming removed 3 bases from V and 6 bases from J; junction bases left unmatched: 5. The length of the CDR3 is 14 residues. As DNA, the CDR3 is TGTGCCAGCAGCTTTGCACGGGAGGGGGATACGCAGTATTTT. Translated, it gives CASSFAREGDTQYF.

The chain uses TRBV20-1 and TRBJ2-7; 9 bases align to TRBD2. The V gene end was trimmed by 5 bases and the J gene end by 3 bases; junction bases not matched to a gene: 8. The germline V gene has CDR1 DFQATT and CDR2 SNEGSKA (reference sequence). The CDR3 runs 14 residues. CDR3 region: CSAQLPSGIYEQYF. CDR3 nucleotide sequence: TGCAGTGCTCAGTTACCTAGCGGGATCTACGAGCAGTACTTC.

The rearrangement joins TRBV12-3 or TRBV12-4 to TRBJ1-3; 7 bases agree with TRBD1. The V segment lost 4 bases and the J segment 4 bases; nucleotides outside the gene matches: 7. The CDR3 consists of 15 residues. The CDR3 protein is CASSSQGEVGNTIYF. CDR3 in DNA: TGTGCCAGCAGTTCCCAGGGGGAGGTCGGAAACACCATATATTTT.

The V gene is TRBV5-1, the J gene TRBJ2-3; weak D call: TRBD2 (6 bases). The CDR3 runs 15 residues. CDR1 and CDR2 from the germline V gene are SGHRS and YFSETQ. Trimming left V 2 bases short and J 2 bases short, with 12 bases between. The CDR3 nucleotides are TGCGCCAGCAGCTTAAACGGGGGAGTCACAGATACGCAGTATTTT. Its translation is CASSLNGGVTDTQYF.

This clonotype was counted many times. The chain carries TRBV4-3 and TRBJ2-2; D remains ambiguous. Per the germline V gene, CDR1 is LGHNA and CDR2 is YSLEER. This CDR3 region has 15 residues. Trimming removed 6 bases from V and 0 bases from J, with 11 bases in between. DNA for the CDR3: TGCGCCAGCAGAATTTCCGAGGCGAACACCGGGGAGCTGTTTTTT. Amino acids: CASRISEANTGELFF.